The rows below give T cell receptor beta chains drawn from one sample of a study of CD4 T cells in relation to SARS-CoV-2 and coronaviruses. Sequencing used immunoSEQ multiplex PCR; TCRdb keeps in-frame clones, though not all of them. The sample yields about 65,000 clones, about 90% seen once. Sequencing was performed on memory CD4+ T cells from PBMCs. Receptors were obtained from a human donor in good health. Both conserved end residues are part of each CDR3. The D gene is left open where the match is weak. Clone size appears in some rows only: once, few, many, or a class for an expanded clone.

abundance: NA; d_gene: NA; v_gene: TRBV2; j_gene: TRBJ2-7; CDR3aa: CASKGAGYEQYF; CDR3nt: TGTGCCAGCAAGGGTGCCGGCTACGAGCAGTACTTC
abundance: once; d_gene: NA; v_gene: TRBV2; j_gene: TRBJ2-6; CDR3aa: CARRRGSGANVLTF; CDR3nt: TGTGCCAGGCGGAGAGGCTCTGGGGCCAACGTCCTGACTTTC
abundance: NA; d_gene: NA; v_gene: TRBV28; j_gene: TRBJ1-2; CDR3aa: CASSDFDRDYGYTF; CDR3nt: TGTGCCAGCAGTGACTTCGACAGAGACTATGGCTACACCTTC
abundance: NA; d_gene: NA; v_gene: TRBV18; j_gene: TRBJ2-7; CDR3aa: CASSPVVGTNYEQYF; CDR3nt: TGTGCCAGCTCACCTGTAGTTGGCACTAACTACGAGCAGTACTTC
abundance: NA; d_gene: NA; v_gene: TRBV19; j_gene: TRBJ1-5; CDR3aa: CASSRGLLGNQPQHF; CDR3nt: TGTGCCAGTTCCCGGGGGTTATTAGGCAATCAGCCCCAGCATTTT
abundance: NA; d_gene: NA; v_gene: TRBV6-2/TRBV6-3; j_gene: TRBJ2-7; CDR3aa: CASSSSPYEQYF; CDR3nt: TGTGCCAGCAGCTCTAGTCCTTACGAGCAGTACTTC
abundance: NA; d_gene: TRBD2; v_gene: TRBV5-1; j_gene: TRBJ2-3; CDR3aa: CASSRIGLAGGGTDTQYF; CDR3nt: TGCGCCAGCAGCCGAATCGGACTAGCGGGAGGGGGCACAGATACGCAGTATTTT
abundance: NA; d_gene: NA; v_gene: TRBV7-2; j_gene: TRBJ1-3; CDR3aa: CASSLAVRVKSGNTIYF; CDR3nt: TGTGCCAGCAGCTTAGCGGTCCGGGTCAAATCTGGAAACACCATATATTTT
abundance: NA; d_gene: NA; v_gene: TRBV18; j_gene: TRBJ2-7; CDR3aa: CASSFEPPRITYEQYF; CDR3nt: TGTGCCAGCTCATTCGAACCCCCACGGATTACCTACGAGCAGTACTTC
abundance: NA; d_gene: NA; v_gene: TRBV5-4; j_gene: TRBJ2-3; CDR3aa: CASSLVDSADTQYF; CDR3nt: TGTGCCAGCAGCTTGGTAGACTCCGCAGATACGCAGTATTTT
abundance: NA; d_gene: TRBD2; v_gene: TRBV2; j_gene: TRBJ2-1; CDR3aa: CASRRLAGDSEQFF; CDR3nt: TGTGCCAGCAGGAGACTAGCGGGAGATAGCGAGCAGTTCTTC
abundance: NA; d_gene: TRBD2; v_gene: TRBV3-1/TRBV3-2; j_gene: TRBJ2-1; CDR3aa: CASSRSGAGGPGEQFF; CDR3nt: TGTGCCAGCAGCCGAAGTGGAGCGGGAGGGCCCGGGGAGCAGTTCTTC
abundance: NA; d_gene: TRBD1; v_gene: TRBV27; j_gene: TRBJ2-7; CDR3aa: CASSFDREANEQYF; CDR3nt: TGTGCCAGCAGTTTTGACAGGGAAGCAAACGAGCAGTACTTC
abundance: few; d_gene: TRBD1; v_gene: TRBV5-1; j_gene: TRBJ2-1; CDR3aa: CASSGHRGDYNEQFF; CDR3nt: TGCGCCAGCAGCGGTCACAGGGGGGATTATAATGAGCAGTTCTTC
abundance: NA; d_gene: TRBD1; v_gene: TRBV4-1; j_gene: TRBJ1-4; CDR3aa: CASSQDRDRGLFEKLFF; CDR3nt: TGCGCCAGCAGCCAAGATCGGGACAGGGGGCTTTTTGAAAAACTGTTTTTT
abundance: once; d_gene: TRBD1; v_gene: TRBV2; j_gene: TRBJ1-2; CDR3aa: CASSPTGNGYTF; CDR3nt: TGTGCCAGCAGCCCGACAGGGAATGGCTACACCTTC
abundance: NA; d_gene: NA; v_gene: TRBV5-4; j_gene: TRBJ1-4; CDR3aa: CASSSEISATNEKLFF; CDR3nt: TGTGCCAGCAGCTCCGAGATCTCCGCAACTAATGAAAAACTGTTTTTT
abundance: NA; d_gene: NA; v_gene: TRBV7-3; j_gene: TRBJ2-5; CDR3aa: CASSWTVQETQYF; CDR3nt: TGTGCCAGCAGCTGGACGGTTCAAGAGACCCAGTACTTC
abundance: few; d_gene: NA; v_gene: TRBV21-1; j_gene: TRBJ1-5; CDR3aa: CASSSRTVDQPQHF; CDR3nt: TGTGCCAGCAGCAGTCGAACGGTTGATCAGCCCCAGCATTTT
abundance: NA; d_gene: TRBD2; v_gene: TRBV7-3; j_gene: TRBJ2-2; CDR3aa: CASSRYSTSGTNTGELFF; CDR3nt: TGTGCCAGCAGCAGATATTCAACTAGCGGGACGAACACCGGGGAGCTGTTTTTT
abundance: NA; d_gene: TRBD1; v_gene: TRBV27; j_gene: TRBJ2-2; CDR3aa: CASSLSKPRQGRNTGELFF; CDR3nt: TGTGCCAGCAGTTTATCCAAACCAAGACAGGGACGGAACACCGGGGAGCTGTTTTTT
abundance: NA; d_gene: TRBD2; v_gene: TRBV19; j_gene: TRBJ2-7; CDR3aa: CASSEGLAGTYEQYF; CDR3nt: TGTGCCAGTAGCGAGGGACTAGCGGGAACCTACGAGCAGTACTTC
abundance: NA; d_gene: TRBD2; v_gene: TRBV6-2/TRBV6-3; j_gene: TRBJ2-5; CDR3aa: CASSYVRGGQETQYF; CDR3nt: TGTGCCAGCAGTTACGTGCGGGGGGGGCAAGAGACCCAGTACTTC
abundance: NA; d_gene: TRBD1; v_gene: TRBV6-1; j_gene: TRBJ2-2; CDR3aa: CASSESGGYTGELFF; CDR3nt: TGTGCCAGCAGTGAATCAGGGGGTTACACCGGGGAGCTGTTTTTT
abundance: once; d_gene: TRBD2; v_gene: TRBV4-3; j_gene: TRBJ2-5; CDR3aa: CASSQGLASETQYF; CDR3nt: TGCGCCAGCAGCCAGGGACTAGCGAGCGAGACCCAGTACTTC
abundance: NA; d_gene: TRBD1; v_gene: TRBV5-1; j_gene: TRBJ1-3; CDR3aa: CASTFFGTGVGNTIYF; CDR3nt: TGCGCCAGCACCTTCTTCGGGACAGGGGTCGGAAACACCATATATTTT
abundance: NA; d_gene: NA; v_gene: TRBV29-1; j_gene: TRBJ2-7; CDR3aa: CSGSPGVGPYEQYF; CDR3nt: TGCAGCGGCTCCCCAGGGGTAGGGCCCTACGAGCAGTACTTC
abundance: NA; d_gene: TRBD2; v_gene: TRBV19; j_gene: TRBJ2-1; CDR3aa: CASSTLSGRGGHNEQFF; CDR3nt: TGTGCCAGTAGTACCCTTAGCGGGAGGGGGGGGCACAATGAGCAGTTCTTC
abundance: NA; d_gene: TRBD1; v_gene: TRBV6-1; j_gene: TRBJ2-7; CDR3aa: CASSEDRGTYEQYF; CDR3nt: TGTGCCAGCAGTGAGGACAGGGGCACCTACGAGCAGTACTTC
abundance: NA; d_gene: TRBD1; v_gene: TRBV11-2; j_gene: TRBJ2-7; CDR3aa: CASSPGPGGDEQYF; CDR3nt: TGTGCCAGCAGCCCGGGTCCAGGGGGAGACGAGCAGTACTTC
abundance: NA; d_gene: TRBD1; v_gene: TRBV6-5; j_gene: TRBJ1-6; CDR3aa: CASSYSGQVYNSPLHF; CDR3nt: TGTGCCAGCAGTTATTCCGGACAGGTTTATAATTCACCCCTCCACTTT
abundance: NA; d_gene: NA; v_gene: TRBV23-1; j_gene: TRBJ2-7; CDR3aa: CASSQSPLMRDYEQYF; CDR3nt: TGCGCCAGCAGTCAATCCCCGTTGATGAGAGACTACGAGCAGTACTTC
abundance: NA; d_gene: NA; v_gene: TRBV5-1; j_gene: TRBJ2-3; CDR3aa: CASSRAREDTQYF; CDR3nt: TGCGCCAGCAGCCGGGCCAGGGAAGATACGCAGTATTTT
abundance: NA; d_gene: NA; v_gene: TRBV11-3; j_gene: TRBJ1-2; CDR3aa: CASSSSGYGYTF; CDR3nt: TGTGCCAGCAGCTCCTCAGGCTATGGCTACACCTTC
abundance: NA; d_gene: TRBD1; v_gene: TRBV24-1; j_gene: TRBJ2-1; CDR3aa: CATSDTTTGGSYNEQFF; CDR3nt: TGTGCCACCAGTGACACGACGACAGGGGGCTCCTACAATGAGCAGTTCTTC
abundance: NA; d_gene: TRBD1; v_gene: TRBV18; j_gene: TRBJ2-7; CDR3aa: CASSATGGHEQYF; CDR3nt: TGTGCCAGCTCAGCTACAGGGGGCCACGAGCAGTACTTC
abundance: NA; d_gene: NA; v_gene: TRBV12-3/TRBV12-4; j_gene: TRBJ2-1; CDR3aa: CASSLVTGREQFF; CDR3nt: TGTGCCAGCAGTTTAGTTACAGGTCGAGAGCAGTTCTTC
abundance: once; d_gene: NA; v_gene: TRBV5-4; j_gene: TRBJ1-2; CDR3aa: CASSLELAGGGYTF; CDR3nt: TGTGCCAGCAGCTTGGAATTGGCAGGCGGAGGCTACACCTTC
abundance: NA; d_gene: TRBD1; v_gene: TRBV24-1; j_gene: TRBJ1-5; CDR3aa: CATRPNYGTGDYQPQHF; CDR3nt: TGTGCCACCAGGCCGAATTATGGGACAGGGGATTATCAGCCCCAGCATTTT
abundance: NA; d_gene: NA; v_gene: TRBV7-2; j_gene: TRBJ1-5; CDR3aa: CASSFGGRDNQPQHF; CDR3nt: TGTGCCAGCAGCTTTGGGGGTCGGGACAATCAGCCCCAGCATTTT
abundance: few; d_gene: TRBD1; v_gene: TRBV18; j_gene: TRBJ1-5; CDR3aa: CASSSTGINQPQHF; CDR3nt: TGTGCCAGCTCATCGACAGGGATCAATCAGCCCCAGCATTTT
abundance: NA; d_gene: TRBD1; v_gene: TRBV18; j_gene: TRBJ1-5; CDR3aa: CASSPRGGGQGNNQPQHF; CDR3nt: TGTGCCAGCTCACCAAGGGGTGGCGGACAGGGGAACAATCAGCCCCAGCATTTT
abundance: NA; d_gene: NA; v_gene: TRBV5-1; j_gene: TRBJ2-7; CDR3aa: CASQGQNTYEQYF; CDR3nt: TGCGCCAGTCAGGGGCAGAACACCTACGAGCAGTACTTC
abundance: NA; d_gene: TRBD2; v_gene: TRBV2; j_gene: TRBJ2-1; CDR3aa: CATRLAGNNEQFF; CDR3nt: TGTGCCACCCGACTAGCGGGGAACAATGAGCAGTTCTTC
abundance: NA; d_gene: NA; v_gene: TRBV5-1; j_gene: TRBJ2-2; CDR3aa: CASTPLTTTGTGELFF; CDR3nt: TGCGCCAGCACCCCCTTAACTACCACGGGCACCGGGGAGCTGTTTTTT
abundance: NA; d_gene: NA; v_gene: TRBV27; j_gene: TRBJ1-5; CDR3aa: CASGRLNGVGQPQHF; CDR3nt: TGTGCCAGCGGAAGACTGAATGGGGTAGGGCAGCCCCAGCATTTT
abundance: NA; d_gene: TRBD1; v_gene: TRBV5-1; j_gene: TRBJ2-2; CDR3aa: CASSGTGENTGELFF; CDR3nt: TGCGCCAGCAGCGGGACAGGGGAAAACACCGGGGAGCTGTTTTTT
abundance: NA; d_gene: TRBD2; v_gene: TRBV28; j_gene: TRBJ2-1; CDR3aa: CASSLRTSGSYNEQFF; CDR3nt: TGTGCCAGCAGTTTAAGGACTAGCGGGAGTTATAATGAGCAGTTCTTC